These 18 T cell receptor beta chains were all obtained from the same sample, sequenced in a study of blood T cell repertoires in COVID-19. Only in-frame clones appear in the TCRdb table, and some are missing; sequencing was by immunoSEQ multiplex PCR. The data hold roughly 320,000 clones, with 85% to 90% observed a single time. The specimen sequenced was peripheral blood. The source is a woman between 25 and 40 years old with COVID-19, enrolled during active disease.

This clone has more than one count but fewer than ten. V gene TRBV18 combines with J gene TRBJ1-5, with 11 bases matching TRBD1. This CDR3 has 16 residues. CDR1 and CDR2 (germline): KGHSH, LQKENI. The V segment lost 1 base and the J segment 5 bases; nucleotides outside the gene matches: 4. This chain's CDR3 is CASSPRTGGPDQPQHF. The CDR3 DNA reads as TGTGCCAGCTCACCACGGACAGGGGGCCCGGATCAGCCCCAGCATTTT.

This chain links TRBV18 with TRBJ1-2; TRBD1 aligns across 8 bases. The CDR3 totals 16 residues. Trimming cost V 3 bases and J 4 bases; bases outside gene matches: 10. Germline CDR1 is KGHSH and CDR2 is LQKENI. CDR3 region: CASSPLGTGAIYGYTF. The CDR3 DNA reads TGTGCCAGCTCACCCCTTGGGACAGGCGCAATCTATGGCTACACCTTC.

The chain joins TRBV28 to TRBJ1-5, with D possibly TRBD1 on 6 matching bases. The CDR3 is made up of 14 amino acids. Germline-derived CDR1 and CDR2 are MDHEN and SYDVKM. Trimming cost V 11 bases and J 0 bases, with 14 bases left between them. The CDR3, as DNA: TGTGCCGCTGGGGGGGGCTATAGCAATCAGCCCCAGCATTTT. Encoded protein: CAAGGGYSNQPQHF.

The V gene is TRBV29-1, the J gene TRBJ2-1, with TRBD2 as a possible D gene (6 bases). V dropped 8 bases and J dropped 3 bases, with 14 bases sitting between them. Per the germline V gene, CDR1 is SQVTM and CDR2 is ANQGSEA. The CDR3 is 13 residues long. The CDR3 DNA follows: TGCAGCATCAAGACTAGGGGCTACAATGAGCAGTTCTTC. Translation gives CSIKTRGYNEQFF.

This chain connects TRBV2 to TRBJ2-3; possible D gene TRBD2, 6 bases. With 6 bases removed from V and 2 bases from J, the gap between germline ends came to 9 bases. The germline CDR1 and CDR2 sequences are SNHLY and FYNNEI. This CDR3 is built from 13 residues. The CDR3 nucleotides are TGTGCCAGCAGGGGGGAGGTCACAGATACGCAGTATTTT. Protein product: CASRGEVTDTQYF.

The V and J genes are TRBV30 and TRBJ1-2; D is undetermined. The CDR3 runs to 12 residues. CDR1 is GTSNPN and CDR2 is SVGIG in the germline V gene (reference sequence). Between the trimmed V and J ends, which lost 4 bases and 5 bases, there was a span of 11 bases. In nucleotides, the CDR3 is TGTGCCTGGACATCTAGTGGGTATGGCTACACCTTC. It encodes CAWTSSGYGYTF.

About this clone: The junction and the germline gene differ at one end; a read error may be behind it. V usage is TRBV5-8 and J usage is TRBJ1-2; the D gene is possibly TRBD1 (6 bases). The CDR3 extends over 17 amino acids. The V gene's germline CDR1 is SGHTS and CDR2 YDEGEE. In DNA form, the CDR3 reads TGTGTCAGCAGCCCGCTATATCGGCGGGGGGGCCCATATGGCTACACCTTC. Its translation is CVSSPLYRRGGPYGYTF.

The chain links TRBV29-1 to TRBJ1-2, with TRBD1 matching over 9 bases. The CDR3 has 13 amino acids. V lost 7 bases and J lost 8; bases outside the gene matches: 11. CDR1 is SQVTM and CDR2 is ANQGSEA in the germline V gene. CDR3 DNA sequence: TGCAGCGCCCTACAGGGGGCTTCTGGGGGCTACACCTTC. Amino acid sequence: CSALQGASGGYTF. Full variable domain (remainder filled in from reference TRBV29-1 and TRBJ1-2): SAVISQKPSRDICQRGTSLTIQCQVDSQVTMMFWYRQQPGQSLTLIATANQGSEATYESGFVIDKFPISRPNLTFSTLTVSNMSPEDSSIYLCSALQGASGGYTFGSGTRLTVV.

The chain recombines TRBV7-3 with TRBJ1-2; 8 bases map to TRBD1. Germline CDR1 and CDR2: SGHTA and FQGTGA. The CDR3 has 13 residues. With V trimmed by 5 bases and J by 5 bases, 4 bases remained unmatched. CDR3 sequence reads: CASSPGQEYGYTF. DNA of the CDR3: TGTGCCAGCAGCCCGGGACAGGAGTATGGCTACACCTTC.

The chain couples TRBV14 to TRBJ2-1, with TRBD2 matching 12 bases. This CDR3 comprises 17 residues. Unmatched junction bases numbered 10, after V lost 3 bases and J lost 7 bases. The germline V gene has CDR1 SGHDN and CDR2 FVKESK. This chain's CDR3 is CASSHRGTSGLSNEQFF. DNA of the CDR3: TGTGCCAGCAGCCACCGGGGGACTAGCGGGCTATCGAATGAGCAGTTCTTC. Based on the CDR3 plus reference TRBV14 and TRBJ2-1, the full variable domain is EAGVTQFPSHSVIEKGQTVTLRCDPISGHDNLYWYRRVMGKEIKFLLHFVKESKQDESGMPNNRFLAERTGGTYSTLKVQPAELEDSGVYFCASSHRGTSGLSNEQFFGPGTRLTVL.

The rearrangement links TRBV15 to TRBJ1-5; D possibly corresponds to TRBD1 (6 bases). V lost 7 bases and J 1 base, leaving 14 bases between the germline ends. Germline loops: CDR1 LNHNV, CDR2 YYDKDF (reference sequence). This CDR3 spans 15 amino acids. DNA of the CDR3: TGTGCCACCAAGGGGGGGGGAGACAGCAATCAGCCCCAGCATTTT. This sequence encodes CATKGGGDSNQPQHF.

This chain uses TRBV24-1 with TRBJ2-5; D may be TRBD1 (6 bases). Trimming left V 3 bases short and J 7 bases short, with 17 bases between. Germline CDR1 KGHDR, CDR2 SFDVKD. This CDR3 contains 15 residues. The CDR3 region is CATSDDLSGVVTQYF. DNA for the CDR3: TGTGCCACCAGTGATGACCTCTCAGGGGTTGTGACCCAGTACTTC.

This chain links TRBV25-1 with TRBJ2-1, with D possibly TRBD1 on 5 matching bases. The germline gives CDR1 MGHDK, CDR2 SYGVNS. The CDR3 is made up of 16 amino acids. Trimming took 4 bases from V and 0 from J, leaving 13 bases between them. Written as DNA, the CDR3 is TGTGCCAGCAGTGGCTGGGGCAGCGACTCCTACAATGAGCAGTTCTTC. This encodes CASSGWGSDSYNEQFF.

This sequence joins TRBV19 and TRBJ1-1; D is unclear. Between the trimmed V and J ends, which lost 0 bases and 5 bases, there was a span of 22 bases. The CDR3 extends over 18 amino acids. Germline V gene data show CDR1 as LNHDA and CDR2 as SQIVND (reference sequence). The CDR3 bases are TGTGCCAGTAGTATAGATCAGCGTTTTGGTCGGAGGGCGACTGAAGCTTTCTTT. As protein: CASSIDQRFGRRATEAFF.

Worth noting for this clone: Other DNA sequences from this sample encode an identical CDR3 as well. This chain joins TRBV2 and TRBJ2-1, with D perhaps matching TRBD1 (6 bases). CDR3 length equals 13 residues. Germline V gives CDR1 SNHLY, CDR2 FYNNEI. The V gene lost 3 bases and the J gene lost 6 bases, with 9 bases spanning the gap. The CDR3 loop is CASSEGTPNEQFF. For the CDR3, the DNA is TGTGCCAGCAGTGAGGGGACACCCAATGAGCAGTTCTTC.

This sequence joins TRBV11-3 and TRBJ2-5; D perhaps matches TRBD1 (6 bases). Germline V gene lookup returns CDR1 SGHNT and CDR2 YENEEA. V was cut by 5 bases and J by 5 bases, with 15 bases left in between. The CDR3 is 14 residues long. The CDR3 protein is CASSGQGRGETQYF. The CDR3 DNA follows: TGTGCCAGCAGCGGCCAGGGGCGAGGGGAGACCCAGTACTTC.

The rearrangement links TRBV3-1 (or the pseudogene TRBV3-2) to TRBJ2-1; 8 positions agree with TRBD2. The CDR3 runs 11 residues. Germline CDR1 reads LGHDT; CDR2 reads YNNKEL (reference sequence). After removal of 10 bases from V and 7 bases from J, the junction contained 3 bases not matched to a gene. The CDR3 is CAIRGGNEQFF. CDR3 nucleotides: TGTGCCATCCGGGGGGGGAATGAGCAGTTCTTC.

The rearrangement uses TRBV19 and TRBJ2-2, with 8 bases fitting TRBD1. The CDR3 consists of 14 residues. J was trimmed by 6 bases and V by 6 bases; bases with no gene match: 6. Germline V gene sequence: CDR1 LNHDA, CDR2 SQIVND (reference sequence). The CDR3 DNA follows: TGTGCCAGTAGCTACCAGGGGGCGGCCGGGGAGCTGTTTTTT. This codes for CASSYQGAAGELFF.